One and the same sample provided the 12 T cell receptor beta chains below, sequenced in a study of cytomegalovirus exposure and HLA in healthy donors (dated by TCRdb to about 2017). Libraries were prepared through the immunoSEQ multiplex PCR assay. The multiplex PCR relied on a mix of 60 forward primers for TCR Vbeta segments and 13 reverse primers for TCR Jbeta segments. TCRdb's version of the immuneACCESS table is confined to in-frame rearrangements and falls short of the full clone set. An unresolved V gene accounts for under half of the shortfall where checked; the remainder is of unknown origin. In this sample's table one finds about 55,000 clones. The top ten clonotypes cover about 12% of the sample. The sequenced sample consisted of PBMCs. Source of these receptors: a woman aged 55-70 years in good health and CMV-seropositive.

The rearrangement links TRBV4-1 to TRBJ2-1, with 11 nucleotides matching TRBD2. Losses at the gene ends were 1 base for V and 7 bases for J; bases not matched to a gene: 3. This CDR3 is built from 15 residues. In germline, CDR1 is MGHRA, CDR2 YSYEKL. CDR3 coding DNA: TGCGCCAGCAGCCAAGGTAGCGGGGGGGGGAATGAGCAGTTCTTC. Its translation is CASSQGSGGGNEQFF.

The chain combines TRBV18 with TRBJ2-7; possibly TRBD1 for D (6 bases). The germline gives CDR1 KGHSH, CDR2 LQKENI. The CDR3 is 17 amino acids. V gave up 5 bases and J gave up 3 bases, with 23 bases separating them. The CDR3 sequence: CASSSAREGQGLYEQYF. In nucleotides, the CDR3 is TGTGCCAGCTCATCGGCTAGGGAAGGGCAGGGGCTCTACGAGCAGTACTTC.

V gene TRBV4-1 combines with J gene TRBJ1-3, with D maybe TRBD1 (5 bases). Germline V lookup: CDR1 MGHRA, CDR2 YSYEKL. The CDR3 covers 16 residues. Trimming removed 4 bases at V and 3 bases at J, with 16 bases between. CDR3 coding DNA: TGCGCCAGCAGCCCCCCAGGGCGGGAGGGTGGAAACACCATATATTTT. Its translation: CASSPPGREGGNTIYF.

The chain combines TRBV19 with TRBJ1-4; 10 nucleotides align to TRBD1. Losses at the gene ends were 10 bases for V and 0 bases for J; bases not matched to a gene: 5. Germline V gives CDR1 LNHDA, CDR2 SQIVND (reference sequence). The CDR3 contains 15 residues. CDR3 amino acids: CATMTGGTTNEKLFF. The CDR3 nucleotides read TGTGCCACCATGACAGGGGGCACAACTAATGAAAAACTGTTTTTT.

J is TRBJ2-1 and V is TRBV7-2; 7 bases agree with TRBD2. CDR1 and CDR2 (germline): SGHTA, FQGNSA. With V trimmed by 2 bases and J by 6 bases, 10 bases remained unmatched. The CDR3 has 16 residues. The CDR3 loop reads CASSLMGASGLNEQFF. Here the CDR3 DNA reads TGTGCCAGCAGCTTAATGGGTGCTAGCGGCCTCAATGAGCAGTTCTTC.

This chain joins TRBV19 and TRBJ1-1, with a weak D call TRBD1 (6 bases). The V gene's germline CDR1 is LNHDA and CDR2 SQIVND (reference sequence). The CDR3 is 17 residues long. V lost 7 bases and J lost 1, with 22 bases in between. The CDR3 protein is CASTTLPGWGQNTEAFF. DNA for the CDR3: TGTGCCAGTACCACTCTCCCAGGGTGGGGACAGAACACTGAAGCTTTCTTT.

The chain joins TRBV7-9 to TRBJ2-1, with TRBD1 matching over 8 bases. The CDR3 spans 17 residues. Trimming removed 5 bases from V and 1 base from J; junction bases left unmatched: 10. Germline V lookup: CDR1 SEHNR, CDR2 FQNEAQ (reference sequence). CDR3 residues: CASSPGQGRPSYNEQFF. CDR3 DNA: TGTGCCAGCAGCCCCGGACAGGGACGGCCGTCCTACAATGAGCAGTTCTTC.

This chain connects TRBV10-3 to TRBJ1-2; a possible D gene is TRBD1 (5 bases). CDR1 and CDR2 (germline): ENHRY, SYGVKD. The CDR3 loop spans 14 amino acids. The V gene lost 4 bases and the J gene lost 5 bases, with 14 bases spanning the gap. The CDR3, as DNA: TGTGCCATCAGTGGGGACTCAACGGGGTATGGCTACACCTTC. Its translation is CAISGDSTGYGYTF.

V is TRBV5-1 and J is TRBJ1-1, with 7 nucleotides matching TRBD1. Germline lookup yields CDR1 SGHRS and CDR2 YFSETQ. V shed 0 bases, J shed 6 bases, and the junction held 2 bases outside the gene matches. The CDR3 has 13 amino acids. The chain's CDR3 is CASSLDRGPEAFF. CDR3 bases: TGCGCCAGCAGCTTGGACAGGGGTCCTGAAGCTTTCTTT. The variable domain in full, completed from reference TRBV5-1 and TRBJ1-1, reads KAGVTQTPRYLIKTRGQQVTLSCSPISGHRSVSWYQQTPGQGLQFLFEYFSETQRNKGNFPGRFSGRQFSNSRSEMNVSTLELGDSALYLCASSLDRGPEAFFGQGTRLTVV.

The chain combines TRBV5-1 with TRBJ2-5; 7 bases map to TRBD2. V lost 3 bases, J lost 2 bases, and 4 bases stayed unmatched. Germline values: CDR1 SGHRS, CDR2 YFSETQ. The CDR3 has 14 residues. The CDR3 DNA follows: TGCGCCAGCAGCTACCTCGGGGGGCAAGAGACCCAGTACTTC. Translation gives CASSYLGGQETQYF.

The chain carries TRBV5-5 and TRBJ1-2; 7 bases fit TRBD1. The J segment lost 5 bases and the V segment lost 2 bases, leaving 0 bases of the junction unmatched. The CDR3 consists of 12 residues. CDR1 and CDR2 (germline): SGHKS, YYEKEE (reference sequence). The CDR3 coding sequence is TGTGCCAGCAGCTTACAGGGGTATGGCTACACCTTC. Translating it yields CASSLQGYGYTF. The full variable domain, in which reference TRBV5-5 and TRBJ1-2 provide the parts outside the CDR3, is DAGVTQSPTHLIKTRGQQVTLRCSPISGHKSVSWYQQVLGQGPQFIFQYYEKEERGRGNFPDRFSARQFPNYSSELNVNALLLGDSALYLCASSLQGYGYTFGSGTRLTVV.

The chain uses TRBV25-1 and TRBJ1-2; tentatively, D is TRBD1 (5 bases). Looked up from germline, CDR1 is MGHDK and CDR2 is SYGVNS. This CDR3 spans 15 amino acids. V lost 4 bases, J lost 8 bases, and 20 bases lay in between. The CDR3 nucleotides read TGTGCCAGCAGTGTCACAGGCAGTGAAGCTTTGGGCTACACCTTC. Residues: CASSVTGSEALGYTF.